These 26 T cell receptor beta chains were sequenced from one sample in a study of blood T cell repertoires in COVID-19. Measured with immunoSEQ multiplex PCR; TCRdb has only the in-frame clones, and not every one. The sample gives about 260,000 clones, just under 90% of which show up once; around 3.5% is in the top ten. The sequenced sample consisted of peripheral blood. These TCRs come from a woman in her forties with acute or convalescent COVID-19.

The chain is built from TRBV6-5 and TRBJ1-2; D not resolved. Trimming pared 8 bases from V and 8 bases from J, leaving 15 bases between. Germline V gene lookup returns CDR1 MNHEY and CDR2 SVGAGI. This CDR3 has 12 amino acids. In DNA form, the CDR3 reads TGTGCCAGCCGGGGAGGTCCGTGGGGCTACACCTTC. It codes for CASRGGPWGYTF.

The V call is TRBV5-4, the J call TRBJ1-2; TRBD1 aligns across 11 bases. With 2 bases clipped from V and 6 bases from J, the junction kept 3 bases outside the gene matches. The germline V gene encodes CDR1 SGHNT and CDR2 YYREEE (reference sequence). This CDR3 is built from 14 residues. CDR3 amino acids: CASSFGQGANGYTF. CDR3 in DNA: TGTGCCAGCAGCTTCGGACAGGGGGCCAATGGCTACACCTTC.

CDR3 coding DNA: TGTGCCAGAAGGACACCAGACTATGGCTACACCTTC. Translated: CARRTPDYGYTF. This chain uses TRBV5-3 with TRBJ1-2, with D uncertain. TRBV5-3 has ORF status, its function being uncertain. Trimming took 5 bases from V and 3 from J, leaving 8 bases between them. The CDR3 is made up of 12 amino acids.

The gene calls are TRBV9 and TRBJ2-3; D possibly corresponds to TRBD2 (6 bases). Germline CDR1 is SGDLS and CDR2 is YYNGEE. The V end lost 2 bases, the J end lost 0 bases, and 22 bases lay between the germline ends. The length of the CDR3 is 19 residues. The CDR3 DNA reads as TGTGCCAGCAGCGTTTCTGACGGGAGAAACCTATTAAGCACAGATACGCAGTATTTT. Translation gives CASSVSDGRNLLSTDTQYF.

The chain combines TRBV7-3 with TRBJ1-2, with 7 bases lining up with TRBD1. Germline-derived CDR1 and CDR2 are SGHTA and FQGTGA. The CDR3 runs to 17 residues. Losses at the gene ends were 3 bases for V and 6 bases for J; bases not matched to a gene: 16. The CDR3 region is CASSFTGQSYGPNGYTF. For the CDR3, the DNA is TGTGCCAGCAGCTTTACGGGACAGAGCTATGGTCCAAATGGCTACACCTTC.

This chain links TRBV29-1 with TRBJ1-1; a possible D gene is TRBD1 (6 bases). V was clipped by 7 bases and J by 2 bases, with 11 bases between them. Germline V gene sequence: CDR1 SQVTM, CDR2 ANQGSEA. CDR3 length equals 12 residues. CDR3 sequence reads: CSAYRVNTEAFF. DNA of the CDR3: TGCAGCGCCTACAGGGTTAACACTGAAGCTTTCTTT.

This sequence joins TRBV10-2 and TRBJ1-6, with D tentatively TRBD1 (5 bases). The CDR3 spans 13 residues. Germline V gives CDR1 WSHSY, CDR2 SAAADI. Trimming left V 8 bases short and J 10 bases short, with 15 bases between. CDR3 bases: TGCGCCAGCGGGGCAGGGATCGGATCACCCCTCCACTTT. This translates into CASGAGIGSPLHF.

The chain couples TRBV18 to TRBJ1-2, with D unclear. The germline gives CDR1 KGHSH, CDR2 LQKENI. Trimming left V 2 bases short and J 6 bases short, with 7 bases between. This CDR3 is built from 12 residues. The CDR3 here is CASSPSYDGYTF. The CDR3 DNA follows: TGTGCCAGCTCACCATCCTACGATGGCTACACCTTC.

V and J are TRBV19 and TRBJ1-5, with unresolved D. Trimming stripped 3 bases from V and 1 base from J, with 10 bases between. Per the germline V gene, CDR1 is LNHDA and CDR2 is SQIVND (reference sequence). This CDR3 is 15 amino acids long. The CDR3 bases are TGTGCCAGTAGTATCCTTTTAGAGAGCAATCAGCCCCAGCATTTT. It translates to CASSILLESNQPQHF.

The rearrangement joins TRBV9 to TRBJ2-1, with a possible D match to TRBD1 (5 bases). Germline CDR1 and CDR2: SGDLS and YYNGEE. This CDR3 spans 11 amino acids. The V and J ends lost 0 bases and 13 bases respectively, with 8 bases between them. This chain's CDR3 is CASSVGGLQFF. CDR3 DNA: TGTGCCAGCAGCGTAGGGGGCCTCCAGTTCTTC.

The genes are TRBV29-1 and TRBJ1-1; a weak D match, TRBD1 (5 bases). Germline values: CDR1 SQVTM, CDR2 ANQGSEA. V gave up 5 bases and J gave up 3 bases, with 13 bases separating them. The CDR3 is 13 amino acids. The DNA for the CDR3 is TGCAGCGTTATCGGGGGAGGGCACACTGAAGCTTTCTTT. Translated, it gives CSVIGGGHTEAFF.

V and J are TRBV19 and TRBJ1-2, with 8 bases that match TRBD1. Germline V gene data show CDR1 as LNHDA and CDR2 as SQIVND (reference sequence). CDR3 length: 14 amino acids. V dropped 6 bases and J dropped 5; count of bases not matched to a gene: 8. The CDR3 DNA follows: TGTGCCAGTAGGAGCACCGGGACAGGATATGGCTACACCTTC. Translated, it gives CASRSTGTGYGYTF.

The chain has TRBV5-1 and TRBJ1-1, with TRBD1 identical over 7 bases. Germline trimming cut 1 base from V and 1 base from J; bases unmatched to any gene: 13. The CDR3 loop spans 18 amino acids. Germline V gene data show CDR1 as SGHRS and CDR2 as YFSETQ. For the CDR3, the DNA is TGCGCCAGCAGCTTGCTCTTAGACTCCTCAGGGGGGAACACTGAAGCTTTCTTT. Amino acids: CASSLLLDSSGGNTEAFF.

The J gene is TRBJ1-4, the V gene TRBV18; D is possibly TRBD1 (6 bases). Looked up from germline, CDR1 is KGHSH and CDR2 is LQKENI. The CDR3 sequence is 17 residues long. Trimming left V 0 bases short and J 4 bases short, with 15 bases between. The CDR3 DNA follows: TGTGCCAGCTCACCACCGAGGGGCCTACAGGGTAATGAAAAACTGTTTTTT. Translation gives CASSPPRGLQGNEKLFF.

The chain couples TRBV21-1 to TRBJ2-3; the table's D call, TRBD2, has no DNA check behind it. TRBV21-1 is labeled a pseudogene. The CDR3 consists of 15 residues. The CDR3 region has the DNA TGTGCCAGCGTAGGAGTTAACCCTAGCACAGATACGCAGTATTTT. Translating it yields CASVGVNPSTDTQYF.

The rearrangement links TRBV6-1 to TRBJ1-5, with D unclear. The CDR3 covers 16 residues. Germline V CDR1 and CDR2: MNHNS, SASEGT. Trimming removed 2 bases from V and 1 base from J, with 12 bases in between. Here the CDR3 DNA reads TGTGCCAGCAGTGAAAACCCCTCCCAGAGCAATCAGCCCCAGCATTTT. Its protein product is CASSENPSQSNQPQHF.

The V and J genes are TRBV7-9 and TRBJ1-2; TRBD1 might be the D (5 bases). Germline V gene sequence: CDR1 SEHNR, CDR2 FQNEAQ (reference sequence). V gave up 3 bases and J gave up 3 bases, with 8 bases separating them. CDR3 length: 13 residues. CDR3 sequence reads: CASSLGGDYGYTF. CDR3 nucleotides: TGTGCCAGCAGCTTGGGGGGAGACTATGGCTACACCTTC.

CDR3 bases: TGTGCCAGCCACCGGGACACCTACGAGCAGTACGTC. It codes for CASHRDTYEQYV. The V and J genes are TRBV2 and TRBJ2-7; a weak D match, TRBD1 (6 bases). CDR3 length: 12 amino acids. Per germline, CDR1 SNHLY and CDR2 FYNNEI. The V and J ends lost 8 bases and 2 bases respectively, with 10 bases between them.

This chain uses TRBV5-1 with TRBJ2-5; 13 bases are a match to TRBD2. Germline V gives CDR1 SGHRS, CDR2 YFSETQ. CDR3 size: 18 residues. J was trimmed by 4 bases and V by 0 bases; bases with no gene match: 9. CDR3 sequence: CASSLGLAGGSSGETQYF. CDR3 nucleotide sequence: TGCGCCAGCAGCTTGGGACTAGCGGGGGGCTCCAGTGGAGAGACCCAGTACTTC.

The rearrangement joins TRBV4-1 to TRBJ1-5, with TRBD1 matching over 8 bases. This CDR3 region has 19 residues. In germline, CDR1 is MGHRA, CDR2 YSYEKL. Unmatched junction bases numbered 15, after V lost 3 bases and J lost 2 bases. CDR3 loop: CASSHRGTGTLSGNQPQHF. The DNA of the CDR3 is TGCGCCAGCAGCCATCGGGGGACAGGTACCCTTTCGGGCAATCAGCCCCAGCATTTT.

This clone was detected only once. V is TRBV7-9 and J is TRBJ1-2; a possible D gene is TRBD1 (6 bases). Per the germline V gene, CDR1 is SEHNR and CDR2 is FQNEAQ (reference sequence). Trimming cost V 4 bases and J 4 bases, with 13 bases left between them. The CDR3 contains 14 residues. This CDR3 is CASSSDRMGYGYTF. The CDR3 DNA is TGTGCCAGCAGCTCCGACAGGATGGGCTATGGCTACACCTTC.

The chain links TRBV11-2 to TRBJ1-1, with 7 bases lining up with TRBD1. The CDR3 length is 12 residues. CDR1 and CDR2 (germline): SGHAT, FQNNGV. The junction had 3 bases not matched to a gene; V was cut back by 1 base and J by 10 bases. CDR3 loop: CASSLVTGLAFF. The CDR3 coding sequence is TGTGCCAGCAGCTTAGTGACAGGGTTAGCTTTCTTT.

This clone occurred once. The CDR3 bases are TGCGCCAGCAGCCAGAGGTCAGGGGGGTTATCTAATGAAAAACTGTTTTTT. It is translated as CASSQRSGGLSNEKLFF. V is TRBV4-1 and J is TRBJ1-4; 7 bases map to TRBD1. The CDR3 consists of 17 residues. Losses at the gene ends were 3 bases for V and 3 bases for J; bases not matched to a gene: 10. Germline values: CDR1 MGHRA, CDR2 YSYEKL.

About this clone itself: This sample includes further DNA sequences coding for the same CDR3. The CDR3 DNA follows: TGCGCCAGCAGCTTAGGGACAGGGGATGGCTACACCTTC. The encoded protein is CASSLGTGDGYTF. The chain uses TRBV5-1 and TRBJ1-2, with 10 positions matching TRBD1. Germline V gene sequence: CDR1 SGHRS, CDR2 YFSETQ. The CDR3 covers 13 residues. J gave up 6 bases and V 2 bases, and 1 base lay outside the gene matches.

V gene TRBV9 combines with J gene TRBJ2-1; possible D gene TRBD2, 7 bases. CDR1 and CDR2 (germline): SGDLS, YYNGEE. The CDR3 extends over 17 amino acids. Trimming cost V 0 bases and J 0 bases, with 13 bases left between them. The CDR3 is CASSVGGGGLSYNEQFF. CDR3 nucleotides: TGTGCCAGCAGCGTAGGGGGCGGGGGCCTCTCCTACAATGAGCAGTTCTTC.

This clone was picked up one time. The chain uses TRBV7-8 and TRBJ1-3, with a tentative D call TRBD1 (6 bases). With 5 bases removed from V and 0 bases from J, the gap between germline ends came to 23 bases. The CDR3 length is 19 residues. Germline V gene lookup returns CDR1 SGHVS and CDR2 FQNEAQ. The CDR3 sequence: CASSPAPPDRPYSGNTIYF. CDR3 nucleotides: TGTGCCAGCAGCCCAGCACCCCCCGACAGGCCCTACTCTGGAAACACCATATATTTT.